Listed below are T cell receptor beta chains from one sample, sequenced in a study of blood T cell repertoires in COVID-19. Some clones are missing from TCRdb's copy, which holds only in-frame ones; the method was immunoSEQ multiplex PCR. The sample carries under 250,000 clones, approximately 85% recorded once. Source material: peripheral blood. These receptors originate from a woman aged 65 to 85 with COVID-19, enrolled during active disease. CDR3s include the opening cysteine and the closing phenylalanine or tryptophan. The order of the fields is V gene, D gene, clone size, CDR3 length, J gene, CDR3 protein, CDR3 DNA. A D gene is named only where the DNA matches it firmly. Size is stated for part of the rows, as once, few or many counts, or as a class when the clone is expanded.

>TRBV19|TRBD2|NA|15|TRBJ2-3
CASSIMKRGGVTQYF
TGTGCCAGTAGTATTATGAAAAGGGGAGGGGTCACGCAGTATTTT
>TRBV19|TRBD1|once|15|TRBJ1-1
CASSLPGQGGSEAFF
TGTGCCAGTAGTCTACCGGGACAGGGGGGATCTGAAGCTTTCTTT
>TRBV29-1|TRBD1|NA|13|TRBJ1-5
CSVAQGGDQPQHF
TGCAGCGTGGCCCAGGGGGGAGATCAGCCCCAGCATTTT
>TRBV20-1|NA|NA|16|TRBJ1-6
CSASSGYRSYNSPLHF
TGCAGTGCTAGTTCCGGGTACCGCTCCTATAATTCACCCCTCCACTTT
>TRBV12-3/TRBV12-4|NA|NA|12|TRBJ1-2
CASRKGGYGYTF
TGTGCCAGCAGGAAGGGCGGGTATGGCTACACCTTC
>TRBV27|TRBD1|NA|15|TRBJ1-2
CASSTSGGFGYGYTF
TGTGCCAGCAGTACCTCAGGGGGCTTCGGGTATGGCTACACCTTC
>TRBV9|TRBD2|NA|15|TRBJ2-3
CASSKPAGNTDTQYF
TGTGCCAGCAGCAAACCAGCGGGGAACACAGATACGCAGTATTTT
>TRBV6-6|NA|NA|16|TRBJ2-2
CASSYARNTHTGELFF
TGTGCCAGCAGTTACGCGAGGAATACCCACACCGGGGAGCTGTTTTTT
>TRBV7-7|TRBD2|NA|16|TRBJ2-1
CASSLTSGSTYNEQFF
TGTGCTAGCAGCCTTACTAGCGGGAGTACCTACAATGAGCAGTTCTTC
>TRBV9|NA|once|13|TRBJ2-7
CASSVDPSDEQYF
TGTGCCAGCAGCGTAGACCCTAGCGACGAGCAGTACTTC
>TRBV7-3|TRBD2|NA|16|TRBJ2-5
CASSLIGGLSGETQYF
TGTGCCAGCAGCTTAATCGGGGGACTAAGCGGGGAGACCCAGTACTTC
>TRBV19|TRBD1|once|13|TRBJ1-2
CASRTGLPNGYTF
TGTGCCAGCCGGACAGGCCTTCCTAATGGCTACACCTTC
>TRBV28|TRBD1|few|14|TRBJ1-4
CASSGTGGSEKLFF
TGTGCCAGCAGTGGGACAGGGGGCAGTGAAAAACTGTTTTTT
>TRBV4-3|TRBD1|NA|14|TRBJ1-1
CASSLDRGGTEAFF
TGCGCCAGCAGCCTGGACAGGGGAGGGACTGAAGCTTTCTTT
>TRBV5-4|TRBD1|NA|17|TRBJ2-2
CASSLPGQWDDTGELFF
TGTGCCAGCAGCTTGCCGGGACAGTGGGATGACACCGGGGAGCTGTTTTTT
>TRBV7-2|NA|NA|14|TRBJ2-7
CASSYRTESYEQYF
TGTGCCAGCAGTTACAGGACAGAATCCTACGAGCAGTACTTC
>TRBV12-3/TRBV12-4|TRBD1|once|13|TRBJ2-7
CASSPQTGYEQYF
TGTGCCAGCAGTCCACAGACAGGGTACGAGCAGTACTTC
>TRBV5-1|NA|NA|18|TRBJ2-1
CASSLGRGQRIIYNEQFF
TGCGCCAGCAGCTTGGGTCGAGGACAGCGGATCATTTACAATGAGCAGTTCTTC
>TRBV5-1|TRBD2|once|19|TRBJ2-7
CASSLDLAGGHRVAYEQYF
TGCGCCAGCAGCTTGGATCTAGCGGGAGGTCACCGCGTGGCCTACGAGCAGTACTTC
>TRBV28|NA|NA|16|TRBJ1-5
CASTHFRGRGDQPQHF
TGTGCCAGCACCCATTTCCGGGGGAGGGGGGATCAGCCCCAGCATTTT
>TRBV11-3|NA|NA|14|TRBJ2-1
CASNYLATNNEQFF
TGTGCCAGCAACTATCTCGCGACTAACAATGAGCAGTTCTTC
>TRBV30|NA|NA|11|TRBJ2-1
CARRQLNEQFF
TGTGCCAGAAGGCAACTAAATGAGCAGTTCTTC
>TRBV11-3|TRBD1|NA|15|TRBJ2-3
CASSPGTVATDTQYF
TGTGCCAGCAGCCCAGGGACAGTGGCCACAGATACGCAGTATTTT
>TRBV7-3|TRBD1|NA|14|TRBJ1-2
CASSSGTGAYGYTF
TGTGCCAGCAGCTCCGGGACAGGGGCCTATGGCTACACCTTC
>TRBV19|NA|NA|16|TRBJ2-2
CASTSRASGDTGELFF
TGTGCCAGTACCTCAAGGGCATCAGGGGACACCGGGGAGCTGTTTTTT
>TRBV19|NA|NA|17|TRBJ2-3
CASSIRGSGRGGDTQYF
TGTGCCAGTAGTATACGGGGTAGCGGACGAGGCGGAGATACGCAGTATTTT
>TRBV9|TRBD2|NA|12|TRBJ2-5
CASNRAGETQYF
TGTGCCAGCAACCGAGCGGGGGAGACCCAGTACTTC
>TRBV5-5|NA|NA|12|TRBJ2-7
CASSPRSYEQYF
TGTGCCAGCAGCCCCAGGTCCTACGAGCAGTACTTC